This T cell receptor beta chain was sequenced in a study of cytomegalovirus exposure and HLA in healthy donors. Of note for this clone: What it binds is unknown.

Notes on the study in general: Association of a missense DCLRE1C variant with TCR beta V- and J-gene trimming was reported in a later analysis. A highly shared variant cluster was judged a likely technical artifact.

With 60 Vbeta and 13 Jbeta primers, the PCR was carried out. Clones were sequenced by immunoSEQ multiplex PCR, and TCRdb holds only the in-frame ones, with some missing. Of approximately 91,000 clones listed, about four fifths are singletons. J gave up 4 bases and V 6 bases, and 1 base lay outside the gene matches. CDR3 length: 13 amino acids. Germline V gene sequence: CDR1 KGHSH, CDR2 LQKENI. Healthy people donating bone marrow made up the donors. The sequence was collected from a human donor in good health. The J gene is TRBJ2-1, the V gene TRBV18, with 9 nucleotides matching TRBD1. Sequencing was done on a sample of PBMCs. In nucleotides, the CDR3 is TGTGCCAGCTCGGGGACAGGGTACAATGAGCAGTTCTTC. This gives the protein CASSGTGYNEQFF.